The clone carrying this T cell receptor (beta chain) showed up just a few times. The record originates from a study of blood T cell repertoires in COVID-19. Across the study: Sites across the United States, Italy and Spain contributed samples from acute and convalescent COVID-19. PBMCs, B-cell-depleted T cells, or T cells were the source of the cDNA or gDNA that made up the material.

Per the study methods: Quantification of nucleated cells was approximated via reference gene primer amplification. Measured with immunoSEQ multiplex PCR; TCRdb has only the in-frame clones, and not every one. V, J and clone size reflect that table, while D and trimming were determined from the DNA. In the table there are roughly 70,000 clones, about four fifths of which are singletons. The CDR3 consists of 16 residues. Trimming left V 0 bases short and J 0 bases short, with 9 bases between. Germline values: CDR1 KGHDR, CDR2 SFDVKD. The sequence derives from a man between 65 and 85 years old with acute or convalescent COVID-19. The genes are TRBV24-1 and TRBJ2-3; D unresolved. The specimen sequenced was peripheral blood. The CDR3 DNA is TGTGCCACCAGTGATTTGGTAGCAGCTAGCACAGATACGCAGTATTTT. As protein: CATSDLVAASTDTQYF.